This TCR beta chain comes out of a study of cytomegalovirus exposure and HLA in healthy donors. Overall study results and limits: According to a later analysis, donors in an Asian-associated ancestry cluster reportedly had fewer N-insertions than the roughly 720-donor mean. In a later analysis, the majority of CMV-associated beta chains seemingly showed HLA restriction.

On this clone itself: Antigen specificity is unknown.

V lost 2 bases and J lost 5, with 10 bases in between. The CDR3 runs to 13 residues. CDR1 is SGHVS, CDR2 FNYEAQ, per germline. The primer mix had 60 Vbeta and 13 Jbeta primers. The data were produced by immunoSEQ multiplex PCR, yet TCRdb's version contains in-frame clones alone and is incomplete. The sample shows some 210,000 clones, more than 75% of them seen only once. The receptor was isolated from a man under 40 in good health and CMV-seronegative. Sequencing was performed on PBMCs. The chain links TRBV7-6 to TRBJ2-7, with a tentative D call TRBD1 (6 bases). CDR3 in amino acids: CASSLYRDDEQYF. CDR3 DNA: TGTGCCAGCAGCTTATACAGGGACGACGAGCAGTACTTC. Full variable domain (rest looked up from reference TRBV7-6 and TRBJ2-7): GAGVSQSPRYKVTKRGQDVALRCDPISGHVSLYWYRQALGQGPEFLTYFNYEAQQDKSGLPNDRFSAERPEGSISTLTIQRTEQRDSAMYRCASSLYRDDEQYFGPGTRLTVT.